Listed below are T cell receptor beta chains from one sample, sequenced in a study of CD8 T cells in Susac syndrome. TCRdb used MiXCR to reprocess the immunoSEQ multiplex PCR reads, holding one entry per CDR3 protein. The top ten hold 0.09% to 0.15% of the sample, which has about 430,000 distinct CDR3 sequences, 85% to 90% seen once. Sequences were obtained from CD8+ T cells from PBMCs. These receptor sequences come from a human donor with multiple sclerosis. CDR3s leave out the opening cysteine and the closing phenylalanine or tryptophan.

V	J	CDR3
TRBV4-1	TRBJ2-7	ASSQGRDSSYEQY
TRBV4-2	TRBJ1-3	ASSQAGTGSGNTIY
TRBV27	TRBJ2-2	ASSLFMVSGELF
TRBV11-2	TRBJ2-3	ASSLAPRATDTQY
TRBV9	TRBJ2-2	ASSTGHTTGELF
TRBV4-1	TRBJ2-7	ASSQDGSAGQGFDEQY
TRBV18	TRBJ2-7	ASSRSTGIGSYEQY
TRBV27	TRBJ1-5	ASSLGGVRQPQH
TRBV28	TRBJ2-7	ASSLMTSGLDEQY
TRBV4-1	TRBJ1-3	ASSQFGNSGNTIY
TRBV27	TRBJ2-7	ASSLYSRSPEQY
TRBV15	TRBJ2-7	ATSRGTGAYEQY
TRBV7-9	TRBJ2-7	ASSSAPMGAYEQY
TRBV4-1	TRBJ2-1	ASSQGAQF
TRBV27	TRBJ2-1	ASSIDPGTANEQF
TRBV2	TRBJ2-5	ASSSLAGGAYETQY
TRBV5-4	TRBJ2-4	ASSSGQGRGYTKNIQY
TRBV10-2	TRBJ2-7	ASSESILTADEQY
TRBV12-3/TRBV12-4	TRBJ1-5	ASQRQGASNQPQH
TRBV27	TRBJ1-5	ASSEWGSPQPQH
TRBV28	TRBJ2-7	ASTTAGGRYYEQY
TRBV6-5	TRBJ1-1	ASSTTGGNTEAF
TRBV4-1	TRBJ2-3	ASSRLTSGNTDTQY
TRBV28	TRBJ2-7	ASSTRAIPYEQY
TRBV2	TRBJ2-3	ASSERDPRTDTQY
TRBV5-5	TRBJ1-1	ASSMALTGPYEAF
TRBV5-6	TRBJ2-1	ASSLAVGLERFQF
TRBV24-1	TRBJ2-5	AIPGLVGTQY
TRBV29-1	TRBJ1-1	SVESGTGDTEAF
TRBV25-1	TRBJ2-5	ASRDRGRETQY
TRBV30	TRBJ1-2	AWSSERWWGYGYT
TRBV6-6	TRBJ2-7	ASSYLVYEQY
TRBV3-1	TRBJ2-7	ASSQWTSGNYEQY
TRBV19	TRBJ1-3	ASTPDGANTIY
TRBV4-1	TRBJ2-1	ASSQAREQF
TRBV4-2	TRBJ2-5	ASSQEGGSIQETQY
TRBV6-5	TRBJ2-5	ASSYSGGETQY
TRBV27	TRBJ2-6	ASSFRGANVLT
TRBV6-4	TRBJ2-3	ASSGGLAGGPDTQY